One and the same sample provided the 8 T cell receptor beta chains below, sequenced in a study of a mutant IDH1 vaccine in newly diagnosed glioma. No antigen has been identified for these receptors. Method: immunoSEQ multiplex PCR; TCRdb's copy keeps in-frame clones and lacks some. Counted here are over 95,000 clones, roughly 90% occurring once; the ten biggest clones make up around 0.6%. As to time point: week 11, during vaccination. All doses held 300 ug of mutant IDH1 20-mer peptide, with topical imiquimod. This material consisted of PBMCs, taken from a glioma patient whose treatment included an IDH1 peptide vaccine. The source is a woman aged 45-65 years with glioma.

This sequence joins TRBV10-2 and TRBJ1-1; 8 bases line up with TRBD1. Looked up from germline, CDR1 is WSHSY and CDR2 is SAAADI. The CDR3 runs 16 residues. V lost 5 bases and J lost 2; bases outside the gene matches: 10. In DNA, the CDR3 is TGCGCCAGCAGTAAGACAGGGGCCACTTACAACACTGAAGCTTTCTTT. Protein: CASSKTGATYNTEAFF.

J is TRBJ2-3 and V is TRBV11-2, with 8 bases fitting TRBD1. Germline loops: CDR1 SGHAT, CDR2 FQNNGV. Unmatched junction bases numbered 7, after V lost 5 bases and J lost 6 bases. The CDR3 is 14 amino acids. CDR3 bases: TGTGCCAGCAGCCCACAGGGGACAGGCGATACGCAGTATTTT. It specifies CASSPQGTGDTQYF.

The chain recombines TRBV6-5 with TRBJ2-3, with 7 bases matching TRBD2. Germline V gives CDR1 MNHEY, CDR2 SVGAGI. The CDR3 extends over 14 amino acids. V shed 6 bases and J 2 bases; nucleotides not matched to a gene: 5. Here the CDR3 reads CASSLGGTTDTQYF. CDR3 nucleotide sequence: TGTGCCAGCAGCCTGGGGGGGACCACAGATACGCAGTATTTT.

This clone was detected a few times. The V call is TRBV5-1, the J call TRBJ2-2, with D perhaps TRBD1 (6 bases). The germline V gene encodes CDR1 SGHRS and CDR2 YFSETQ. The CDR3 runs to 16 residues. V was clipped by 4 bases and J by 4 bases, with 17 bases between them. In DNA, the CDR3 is TGCGCCAGCAGCGGACGGGACAAAGACACCACCGGGGAGCTGTTTTTT. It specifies CASSGRDKDTTGELFF.

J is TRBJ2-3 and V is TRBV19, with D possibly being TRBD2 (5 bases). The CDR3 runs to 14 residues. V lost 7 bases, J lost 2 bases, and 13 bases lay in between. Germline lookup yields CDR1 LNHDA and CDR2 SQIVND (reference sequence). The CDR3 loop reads CASKEGRVTDTQYF. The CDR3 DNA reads TGTGCCAGTAAAGAGGGCAGAGTCACAGATACGCAGTATTTT. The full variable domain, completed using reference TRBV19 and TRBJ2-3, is DGGITQSPKYLFRKEGQNVTLSCEQNLNHDAMYWYRQDPGQGLRLIYYSQIVNDFQKGDIAEGYSVSREKKESFPLTVTSAQKNPTAFYLCASKEGRVTDTQYFGPGTRLTVL.

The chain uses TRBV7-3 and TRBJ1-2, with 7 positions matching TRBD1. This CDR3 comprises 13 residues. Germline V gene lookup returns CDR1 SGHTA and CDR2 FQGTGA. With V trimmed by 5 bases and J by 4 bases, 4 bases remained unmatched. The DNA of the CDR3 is TGTGCCAGCAGCACGACAGGGTCCTATGGCTACACCTTC. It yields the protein CASSTTGSYGYTF.

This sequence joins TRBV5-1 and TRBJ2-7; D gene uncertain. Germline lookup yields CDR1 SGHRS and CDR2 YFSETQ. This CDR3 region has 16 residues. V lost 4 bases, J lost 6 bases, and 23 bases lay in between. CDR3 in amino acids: CASSITTGRTLLEQYF. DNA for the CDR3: TGCGCCAGCAGCATTACTACTGGACGTACTCTCCTCGAGCAGTACTTC.

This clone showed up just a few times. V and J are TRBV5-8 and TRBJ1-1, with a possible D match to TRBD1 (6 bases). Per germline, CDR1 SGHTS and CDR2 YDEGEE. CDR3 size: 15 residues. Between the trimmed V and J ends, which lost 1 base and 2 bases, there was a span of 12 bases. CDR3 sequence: CASSLWGARNTEAFF. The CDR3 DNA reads TGTGCCAGCAGCTTGTGGGGGGCTCGCAACACTGAAGCTTTCTTT.